Described below is a single TCR beta chain sequence and its context. Its antigen is not known. This entry belongs to a study of tumor and adjacent non-tumor tissue in lung cancer. Study information: There were fewer than 15 adenocarcinoma, a couple of squamous cell carcinoma and 1 small cell lung cancer cases. Stage I to III disease affected over nine men and 5 women aged about 31 to 76. Study-level points and caveats: Significantly higher TCR diversity was found in tumor than normal lung.

RNA was extracted from bulk tissue without any cell sorting. Donors were chemotherapy-naive, newly diagnosed lung cancer surgical patients in China, August–late 2014. TCRbeta libraries were built with three rounds of nested PCR, modified from ARM-PCR. TCRdb redid the calling of the multiplex PCR reads with MiXCR, one entry per CDR3 protein. The data show approximately 120,000 distinct CDR3 sequences, roughly 80% seen once. Germline V CDR1 and CDR2: MDHEN, SYDVKM. V was clipped by 3 bases and J by 4 bases; unmatched bases: 5. The CDR3 extends over 16 amino acids. This TCR came from a woman aged 60-75 years with non-small cell lung cancer. The sequenced sample consisted of lung tumor tissue. The chain joins TRBV28 to TRBJ2-2; the match to TRBD1 covers 10 bases. The CDR3 sequence: CASSFRQGAGTGELFF. Here the CDR3 DNA reads TGTGCCAGCAGTTTCCGACAGGGGGCGGGCACCGGGGAGCTGTTTTTT.